This record concerns one T cell receptor (beta chain) sequence. This entry belongs to a study of blood T cell repertoires in COVID-19. Turning to the study itself: Donors in the United States, Italy and Spain gave samples during acute or convalescent COVID-19. From T cells, B-cell-depleted T cells, or PBMCs came the material, which was cDNA or gDNA.

As processed by the authors: Quantification of nucleated cells was approximated via reference gene primer amplification. Sequenced by immunoSEQ multiplex PCR; TCRdb stores in-frame clones only, minus some. The D gene and trimming were derived from the DNA, and the V and J assignments and clone size from that table. Of more than 200,000 clones listed, roughly 80% are singletons. The length of the CDR3 is 14 residues. Germline assignment: CDR1 SGHVS and CDR2 FNYEAQ. With V trimmed by 5 bases and J by 6 bases, 3 bases remained unmatched. The V gene is TRBV7-6, the J gene TRBJ2-1; 11 bases are shared with TRBD2. The clonotype originates from an elderly man with acute or convalescent COVID-19. What was sequenced was peripheral blood. The CDR3 region has the DNA TGTGCCAGCAGCAGGGGACTAGCGGCCAATGAGCAGTTCTTC. It specifies CASSRGLAANEQFF.